This T cell receptor beta chain originates from a study of blood T cells in healthy people across ages. In the study overall: Template switching caught about one barcoded beta molecule for each two T cells.

A second roughly 7 to 11 cycle PCR used barcoded and J-beta primers. Each cDNA molecule received a tag from a template-switch adaptor that had 12 random nucleotides. TCRdb independently ran MiXCR on the 5' RACE reads; one entry per CDR3 protein. The table has roughly 1.4 million distinct CDR3 sequences, roughly 60% seen once. Findings and limits, study-wide: The study regarded diversity estimates from one million T cells as underestimates. Measured against age, TCR beta diversity per million T cells decreased in a roughly linear manner.

The CDR3 has 12 residues. V shed 3 bases and J 6 bases; nucleotides not matched to a gene: 1. Germline V gene lookup returns CDR1 DFQATT and CDR2 SNEGSKA (reference sequence). This clonotype was counted a few times. As yet, its antigen is unknown. Specimen: blood. The clonotype originates from a man aged 18 to 30 in good health. The chain is built from TRBV20-1 and TRBJ2-4, with 8 bases fitting TRBD1. The CDR3 bases are TGCAGTGCTAGTACAGGGGGAAACATTCAGTACTTC. Translation gives CSASTGGNIQYF.